The 10 T cell receptor beta chains listed next were all sequenced from one sample in a study of blood T cell repertoires in COVID-19. The protocol was immunoSEQ multiplex PCR, while the TCRdb copy is restricted to in-frame clones and leaves out a portion. The profile shows about 53,000 clones, 65% to 80% of them singletons. Sequencing was carried out using peripheral blood. These receptors originate from a man between 65 and 85 years old with active or convalescent COVID-19.

This clone has a single count. The chain employs TRBV27 and TRBJ2-3, with 10 positions matching TRBD2. There are 16 residues in the CDR3. The ends lost 5 bases at V and 1 base at J; junction bases unmatched: 6. The germline CDR1 and CDR2 sequences are MNHEY and SMNVEV (reference sequence). The CDR3 spells CASSPRGTSGTDTQYF. The CDR3 DNA follows: TGTGCCAGCAGTCCCAGGGGGACTAGCGGCACAGATACGCAGTATTTT.

The chain has TRBV27 and TRBJ2-2, with 11 nucleotides matching TRBD1. Trimming took 3 bases from V and 6 from J; bases not matched to a gene: 9. The CDR3 is made up of 17 amino acids. Per the germline V gene, CDR1 is MNHEY and CDR2 is SMNVEV (reference sequence). CDR3 DNA: TGTGCCAGCAGTTTCTCGTGGACAGGGGGCGCGCCCGGGGAGCTGTTTTTT. Translation gives CASSFSWTGGAPGELFF.

The chain is built from TRBV6-5 and TRBJ1-1; TRBD1 matches 7 bases. V was pared by 5 bases and J by 4 bases, with 10 bases of the junction left unmatched. This CDR3 spans 15 amino acids. Germline V gene sequence: CDR1 MNHEY, CDR2 SVGAGI. CDR3 sequence: CASSKRQGGGTEAFF. The DNA for the CDR3 is TGTGCCAGCAGTAAGAGACAGGGTGGAGGCACTGAAGCTTTCTTT.

The chain has TRBV7-3 and TRBJ2-1; TRBD1 is a possible D gene (5 bases). Trimming took off 0 bases at V and 12 bases at J, with 15 bases between the two ends. This CDR3 is built from 14 residues. CDR1 and CDR2 (germline): SGHTA, FQGTGA. CDR3 sequence reads: CASSLTRGREGQFF. DNA of the CDR3: TGTGCCAGCAGCTTAACTCGTGGCAGGGAAGGGCAGTTCTTC.

The chain employs TRBV29-1 and TRBJ1-2, with a tentative D call TRBD1 (6 bases). The CDR3 contains 13 residues. The ends were cut back, 3 bases at V and 4 bases at J, with 12 bases in the middle. The germline CDR1 and CDR2 sequences are SQVTM and ANQGSEA. The CDR3 DNA reads TGCAGCGTTGAGGACAGATCACTCTATGGCTACACCTTC. It specifies CSVEDRSLYGYTF.

This chain links TRBV6-4 with TRBJ2-1; D perhaps matches TRBD2 (6 bases). Germline V gene lookup returns CDR1 MRHNA and CDR2 SNTAGT. Trimming left V 8 bases short and J 9 bases short, with 14 bases between. The CDR3 runs 12 residues. The CDR3 DNA reads as TGTGCCAGCGGCGAAAACGGGGGTGAGCAGTTCTTC. Translated, it gives CASGENGGEQFF.

There are a few counts of this clone. The chain carries TRBV18 and TRBJ1-5; no clear D. Germline values: CDR1 KGHSH, CDR2 LQKENI. Trimming removed 3 bases at V and 2 bases at J, with 8 bases between. The CDR3 has 14 residues. CDR3 amino acids: CASSPDGRNQPQHF. CDR3 sequence (DNA): TGTGCCAGCTCACCGGATGGGCGCAATCAGCCCCAGCATTTT. The variable domain in full, with the rest retrieved from reference TRBV18 and TRBJ1-5, is NAGVMQNPRHLVRRRGQEARLRCSPMKGHSHVYWYRQLPEEGLKFMVYLQKENIIDESGMPKERFSAEFPKEGPSILRIQQVVRGDSAAYFCASSPDGRNQPQHFGDGTRLSIL.

The rearrangement links TRBV18 to TRBJ1-2; the D gene is possibly TRBD1 (5 bases). The germline gives CDR1 KGHSH, CDR2 LQKENI. The V end lost 1 base, the J end lost 2 bases, and 11 bases lay between the germline ends. This CDR3 has 15 residues. CDR3 protein: CASSPREAGNYGYTF. The CDR3 DNA follows: TGTGCCAGCTCACCACGGGAGGCAGGGAACTATGGCTACACCTTC.

The chain has TRBV9 and TRBJ1-3; D is uncertain. V gave up 0 bases and J gave up 0 bases, with 4 bases separating them. CDR1 is SGDLS, CDR2 YYNGEE, per germline. This CDR3 is 14 amino acids long. The CDR3 spells CASSVAHSGNTIYF. The DNA of the CDR3 is TGTGCCAGCAGCGTAGCCCACTCTGGAAACACCATATATTTT.

The chain joins TRBV19 to TRBJ2-7, with 7 nucleotides matching TRBD1. Trimming at V came to 7 bases and at J to 0 bases, leaving 12 bases not matched to a gene. Per germline, CDR1 LNHDA and CDR2 SQIVND (reference sequence). This CDR3 contains 16 residues. CDR3 DNA sequence: TGTGCCAGTATTGGGCAGGGGGAAGAATACTCCTACGAGCAGTACTTC. Translated, it gives CASIGQGEEYSYEQYF.